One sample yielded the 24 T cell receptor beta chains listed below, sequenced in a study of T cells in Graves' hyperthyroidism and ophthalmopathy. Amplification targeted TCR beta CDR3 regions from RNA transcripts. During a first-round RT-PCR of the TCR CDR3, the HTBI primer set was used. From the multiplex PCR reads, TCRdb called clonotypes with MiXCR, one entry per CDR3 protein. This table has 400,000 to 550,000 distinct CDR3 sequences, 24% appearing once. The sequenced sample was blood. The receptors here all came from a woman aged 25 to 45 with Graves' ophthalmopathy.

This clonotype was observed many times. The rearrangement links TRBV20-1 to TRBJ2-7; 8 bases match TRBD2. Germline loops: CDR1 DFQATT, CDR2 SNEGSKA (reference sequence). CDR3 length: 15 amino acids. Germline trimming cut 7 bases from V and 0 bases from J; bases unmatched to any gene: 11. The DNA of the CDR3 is TGCAGTGTCTCGGCGAGCGGGGGTAGCTCCTACGAGCAGTACTTC. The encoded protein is CSVSASGGSSYEQYF.

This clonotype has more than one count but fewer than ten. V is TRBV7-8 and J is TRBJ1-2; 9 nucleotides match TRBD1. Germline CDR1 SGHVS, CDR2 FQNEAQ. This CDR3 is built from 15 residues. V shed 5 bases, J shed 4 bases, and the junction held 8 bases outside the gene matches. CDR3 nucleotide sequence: TGTGCCAGCAGCGCGGGACAGGGAAGTACCTATGGCTACACCTTC. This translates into CASSAGQGSTYGYTF.

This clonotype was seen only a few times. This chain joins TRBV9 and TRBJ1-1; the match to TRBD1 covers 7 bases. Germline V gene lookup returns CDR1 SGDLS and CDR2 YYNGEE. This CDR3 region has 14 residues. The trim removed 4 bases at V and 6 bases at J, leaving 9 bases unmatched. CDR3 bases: TGTGCCAGCAGCTCGCACAGGGGTGGCTCTGAAGCTTTCTTT. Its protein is CASSSHRGGSEAFF.

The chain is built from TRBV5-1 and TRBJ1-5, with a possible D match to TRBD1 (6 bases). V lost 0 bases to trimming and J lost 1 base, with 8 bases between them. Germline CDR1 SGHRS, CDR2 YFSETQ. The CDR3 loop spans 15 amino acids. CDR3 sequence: CASSLAGESNQPQHF. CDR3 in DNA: TGCGCCAGCAGCTTGGCAGGGGAGAGCAATCAGCCCCAGCATTTT.

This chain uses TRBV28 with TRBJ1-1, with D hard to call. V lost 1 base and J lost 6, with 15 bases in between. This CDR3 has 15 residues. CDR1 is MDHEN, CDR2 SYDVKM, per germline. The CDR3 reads CASSLSGEGWAEAFF. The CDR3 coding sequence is TGTGCCAGCAGTTTATCCGGGGAGGGTTGGGCTGAAGCTTTCTTT.

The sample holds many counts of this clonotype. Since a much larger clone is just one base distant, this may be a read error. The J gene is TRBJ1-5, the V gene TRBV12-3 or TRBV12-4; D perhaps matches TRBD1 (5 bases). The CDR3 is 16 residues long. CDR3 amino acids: CASSLRQGNYNQPRHF. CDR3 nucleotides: TGTGCCAGCAGTTTACGCCAGGGCAATTACAATCAGCCCCGGCATTTT.

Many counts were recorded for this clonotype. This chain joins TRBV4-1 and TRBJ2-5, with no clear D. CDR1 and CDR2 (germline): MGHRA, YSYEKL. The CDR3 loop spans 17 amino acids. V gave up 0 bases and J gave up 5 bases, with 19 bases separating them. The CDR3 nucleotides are TGCGCCAGCAGCCAAGACACTGCCGGACGGAATAAGGAGACCCAGTACTTC. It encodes CASSQDTAGRNKETQYF.

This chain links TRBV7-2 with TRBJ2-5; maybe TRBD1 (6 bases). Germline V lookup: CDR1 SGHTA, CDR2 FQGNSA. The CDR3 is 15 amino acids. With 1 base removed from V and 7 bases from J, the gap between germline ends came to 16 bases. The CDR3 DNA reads TGTGCCAGCAGCTTAGTAGCTTCAGGGGCCGGGACCCAGTACTTC. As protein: CASSLVASGAGTQYF.

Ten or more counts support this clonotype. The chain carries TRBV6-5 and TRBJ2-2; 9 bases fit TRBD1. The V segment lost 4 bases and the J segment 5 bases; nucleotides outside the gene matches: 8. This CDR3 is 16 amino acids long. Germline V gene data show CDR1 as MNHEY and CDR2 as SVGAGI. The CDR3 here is CASSSEDRGVTGELFF. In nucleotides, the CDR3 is TGTGCCAGCAGTTCCGAGGACAGGGGAGTGACCGGGGAGCTGTTTTTT.

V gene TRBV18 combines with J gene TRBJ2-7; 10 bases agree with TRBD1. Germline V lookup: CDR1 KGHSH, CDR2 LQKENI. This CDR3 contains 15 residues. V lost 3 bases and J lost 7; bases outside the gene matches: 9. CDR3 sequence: CASSPTSGQGFEQYF. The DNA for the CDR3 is TGTGCCAGCTCACCCACATCGGGACAGGGGTTTGAGCAGTACTTC.

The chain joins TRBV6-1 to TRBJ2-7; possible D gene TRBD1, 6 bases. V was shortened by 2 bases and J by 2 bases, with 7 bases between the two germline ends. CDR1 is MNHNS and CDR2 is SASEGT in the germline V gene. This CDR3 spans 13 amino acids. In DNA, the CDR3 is TGTGCCAGCAGTGAACCAGGGGCCTACGAGCAGTACTTC. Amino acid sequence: CASSEPGAYEQYF.

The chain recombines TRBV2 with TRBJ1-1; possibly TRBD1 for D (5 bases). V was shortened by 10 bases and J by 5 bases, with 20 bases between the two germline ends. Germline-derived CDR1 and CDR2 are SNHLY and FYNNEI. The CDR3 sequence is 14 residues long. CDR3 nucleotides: TGTGCCACCCATCGGGACGCCGGCGATACTGAAGCTTTCTTT. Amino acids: CATHRDAGDTEAFF.

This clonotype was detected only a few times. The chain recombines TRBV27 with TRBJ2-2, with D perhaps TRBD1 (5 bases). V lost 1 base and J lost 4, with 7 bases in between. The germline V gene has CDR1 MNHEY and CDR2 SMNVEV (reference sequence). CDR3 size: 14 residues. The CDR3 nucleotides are TGTGCCAGCAGTTTATTCCAGGGCACCGGGGAGCTGTTTTTT. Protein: CASSLFQGTGELFF.

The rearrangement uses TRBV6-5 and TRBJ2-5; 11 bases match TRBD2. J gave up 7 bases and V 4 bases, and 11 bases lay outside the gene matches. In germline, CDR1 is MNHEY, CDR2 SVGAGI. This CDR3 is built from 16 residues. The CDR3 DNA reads TGTGCCAGCAGTTTGGGGACTAGCGGAGTACCGCCGACCCAGTACTTC. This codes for CASSLGTSGVPPTQYF.

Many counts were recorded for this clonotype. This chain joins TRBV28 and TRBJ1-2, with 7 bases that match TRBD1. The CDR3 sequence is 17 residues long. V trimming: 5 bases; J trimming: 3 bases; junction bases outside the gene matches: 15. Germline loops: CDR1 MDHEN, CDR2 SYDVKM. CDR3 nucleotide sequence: TGTGCCAGCAGTCCCACCCCCGACAGGGATCCGTACTATGGCTACACCTTC. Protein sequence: CASSPTPDRDPYYGYTF.

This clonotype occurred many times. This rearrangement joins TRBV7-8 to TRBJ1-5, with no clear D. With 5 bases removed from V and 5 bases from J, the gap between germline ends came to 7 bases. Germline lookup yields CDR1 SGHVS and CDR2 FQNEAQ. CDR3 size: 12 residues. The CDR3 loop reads CASSPGYQPQHF. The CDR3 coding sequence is TGTGCCAGCAGCCCCGGCTATCAGCCCCAGCATTTT. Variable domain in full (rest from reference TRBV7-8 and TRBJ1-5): GAGVSQSPRYKVAKRGQDVALRCDPISGHVSLFWYQQALGQGPEFLTYFQNEAQLDKSGLPSDRFFAERPEGSVSTLKIQRTQQEDSAVYLCASSPGYQPQHFGDGTRLSIL.

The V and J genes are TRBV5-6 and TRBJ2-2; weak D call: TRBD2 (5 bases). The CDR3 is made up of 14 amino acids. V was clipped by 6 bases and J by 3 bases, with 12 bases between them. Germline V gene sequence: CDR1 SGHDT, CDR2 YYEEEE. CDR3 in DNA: TGTGCCAGCACCTATTACGGGGACACCGGGGAGCTGTTTTTT. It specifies CASTYYGDTGELFF.

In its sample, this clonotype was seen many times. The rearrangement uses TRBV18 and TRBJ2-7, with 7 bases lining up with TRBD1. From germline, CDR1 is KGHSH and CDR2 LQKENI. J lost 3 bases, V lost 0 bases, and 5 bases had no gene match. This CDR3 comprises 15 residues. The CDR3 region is CASSPPDREIYEQYF. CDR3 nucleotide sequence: TGTGCCAGCTCACCACCAGACAGGGAGATCTACGAGCAGTACTTC.

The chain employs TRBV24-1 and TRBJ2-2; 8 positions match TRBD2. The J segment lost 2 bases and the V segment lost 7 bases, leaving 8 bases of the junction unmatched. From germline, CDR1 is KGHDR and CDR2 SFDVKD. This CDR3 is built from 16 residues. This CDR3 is CATSGGAGSNTGELFF. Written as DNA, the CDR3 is TGTGCCACCAGCGGGGGGGCAGGGAGTAACACCGGGGAGCTGTTTTTT.

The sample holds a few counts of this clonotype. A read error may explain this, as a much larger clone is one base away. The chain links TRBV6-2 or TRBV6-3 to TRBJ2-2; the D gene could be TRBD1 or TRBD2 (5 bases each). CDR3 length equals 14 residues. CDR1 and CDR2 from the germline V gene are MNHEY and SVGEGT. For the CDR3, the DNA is TGTGCCAGCAGACCGGGACGTAACACCGTGGAGCTGTTTTTT. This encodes CASRPGRNTVELFF.

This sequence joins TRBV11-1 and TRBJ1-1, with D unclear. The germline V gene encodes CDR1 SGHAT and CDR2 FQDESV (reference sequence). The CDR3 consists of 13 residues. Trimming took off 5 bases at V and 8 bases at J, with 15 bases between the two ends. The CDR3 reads CASSAEASAEAFF. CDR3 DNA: TGTGCCAGCAGCGCCGAGGCCAGTGCAGAAGCTTTCTTT.

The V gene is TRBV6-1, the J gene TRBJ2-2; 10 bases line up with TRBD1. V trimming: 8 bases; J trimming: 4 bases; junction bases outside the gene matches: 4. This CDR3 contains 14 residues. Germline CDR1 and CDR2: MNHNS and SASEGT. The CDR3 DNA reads TGTGCCAGCGGGACAGGGGACCGCACCGGGGAGCTGTTTTTT. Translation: CASGTGDRTGELFF.

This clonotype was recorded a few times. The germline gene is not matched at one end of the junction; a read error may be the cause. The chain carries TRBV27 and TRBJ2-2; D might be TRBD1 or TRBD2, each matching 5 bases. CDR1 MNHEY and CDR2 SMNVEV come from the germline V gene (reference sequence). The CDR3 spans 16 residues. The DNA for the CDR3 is TGTGCCAGCGGTTTATCGTGGGGGTTTGACACCGGGGAGCTGTTTTTT. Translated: CASGLSWGFDTGELFF.

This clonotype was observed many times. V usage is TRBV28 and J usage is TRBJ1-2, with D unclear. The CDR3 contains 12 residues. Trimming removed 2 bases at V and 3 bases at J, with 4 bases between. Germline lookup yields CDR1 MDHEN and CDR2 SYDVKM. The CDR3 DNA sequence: TGTGCCAGCAGTTTAGGGGACTATGGCTACACCTTC. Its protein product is CASSLGDYGYTF.